The T cell receptor beta chain described here comes from a study of blood T cell repertoires in COVID-19. CDR1 is SGDLS and CDR2 is YYNGEE in the germline V gene. The trim removed 0 bases at V and 0 bases at J, leaving 2 bases unmatched. The CDR3 is made up of 15 amino acids. Authors' processing steps: Quantification of nucleated cells was approximated via reference gene primer amplification. The repertoire was sequenced with immunoSEQ multiplex PCR; TCRdb's copy has only in-frame clones and lacks some. V and J calls and clone size come straight from that table; D and trimming were deduced from the DNA. The profile shows some 120,000 clones, roughly four fifths of them singletons.

This TCR was sampled from a human donor in a cohort sampled during active COVID-19. The specimen was peripheral blood. The genes are TRBV9 and TRBJ1-1; 7 bases map to TRBD1. DNA for the CDR3: TGTGCCAGCAGCGTAGAGGGGGCTGTGAACACTGAAGCTTTCTTT. Protein: CASSVEGAVNTEAFF.